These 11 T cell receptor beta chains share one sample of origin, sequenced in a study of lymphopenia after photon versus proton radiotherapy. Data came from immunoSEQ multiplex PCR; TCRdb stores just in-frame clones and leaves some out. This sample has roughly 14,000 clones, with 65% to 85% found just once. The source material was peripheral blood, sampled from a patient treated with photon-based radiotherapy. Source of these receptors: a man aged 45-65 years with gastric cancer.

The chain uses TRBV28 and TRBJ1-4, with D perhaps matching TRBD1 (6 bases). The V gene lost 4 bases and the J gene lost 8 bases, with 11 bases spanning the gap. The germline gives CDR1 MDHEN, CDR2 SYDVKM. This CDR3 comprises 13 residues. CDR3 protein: CASSYRVGEKLFF. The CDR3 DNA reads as TGTGCCAGCAGTTACAGGGTAGGAGAAAAACTGTTTTTT.

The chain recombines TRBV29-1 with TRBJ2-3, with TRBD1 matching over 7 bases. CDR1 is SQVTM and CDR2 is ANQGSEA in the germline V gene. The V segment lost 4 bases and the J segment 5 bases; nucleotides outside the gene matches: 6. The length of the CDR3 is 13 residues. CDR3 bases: TGCAGCGTTGCGAGGGGGCGAGGAGATACGCAGTATTTT. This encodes CSVARGRGDTQYF.

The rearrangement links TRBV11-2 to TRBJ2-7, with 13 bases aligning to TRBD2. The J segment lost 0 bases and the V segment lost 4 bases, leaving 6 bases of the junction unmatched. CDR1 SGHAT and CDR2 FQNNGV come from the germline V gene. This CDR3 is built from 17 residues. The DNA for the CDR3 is TGTGCCAGCAGCTACGGGACTAGCGGGGTTAGCTCCTACGAGCAGTACTTC. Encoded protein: CASSYGTSGVSSYEQYF.

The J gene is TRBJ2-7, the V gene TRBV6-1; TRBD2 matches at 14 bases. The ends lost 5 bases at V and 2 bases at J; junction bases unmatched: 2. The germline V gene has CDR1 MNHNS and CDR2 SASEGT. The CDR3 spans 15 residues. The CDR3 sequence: CASSRGLAGAYEQYV. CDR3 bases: TGTGCCAGCAGTAGGGGACTAGCGGGGGCCTACGAGCAGTACGTC.

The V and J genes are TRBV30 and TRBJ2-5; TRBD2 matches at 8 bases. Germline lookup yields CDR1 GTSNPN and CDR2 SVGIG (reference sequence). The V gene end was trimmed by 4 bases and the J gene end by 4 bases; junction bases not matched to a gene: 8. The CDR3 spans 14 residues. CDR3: CAWTGGVGAETQYF. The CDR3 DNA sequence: TGTGCCTGGACCGGGGGGGTAGGTGCAGAGACCCAGTACTTC.

The CDR3 loop reads CASSRQREQYF. The CDR3 bases are TGTGCCAGCAGCCGACAGAGGGAGCAGTACTTC. This chain connects TRBV5-6 to TRBJ2-7; tentative D call: TRBD1 (5 bases). V was pared by 4 bases and J by 7 bases, with 9 bases between. Germline lookup yields CDR1 SGHDT and CDR2 YYEEEE. The CDR3 length is 11 residues.

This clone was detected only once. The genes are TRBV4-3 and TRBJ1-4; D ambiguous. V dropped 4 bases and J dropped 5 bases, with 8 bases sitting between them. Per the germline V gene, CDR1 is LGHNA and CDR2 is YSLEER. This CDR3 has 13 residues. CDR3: CASSRFINEKLFF. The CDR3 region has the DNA TGCGCCAGCAGCCGATTCATAAATGAAAAACTGTTTTTT.

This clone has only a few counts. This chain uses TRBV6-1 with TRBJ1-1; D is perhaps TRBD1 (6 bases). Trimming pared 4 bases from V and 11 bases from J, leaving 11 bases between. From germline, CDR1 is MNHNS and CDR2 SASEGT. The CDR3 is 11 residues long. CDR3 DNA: TGTGCCAGCAGTGCAAACAGGGCTGCTTTCTTT. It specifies CASSANRAAFF.

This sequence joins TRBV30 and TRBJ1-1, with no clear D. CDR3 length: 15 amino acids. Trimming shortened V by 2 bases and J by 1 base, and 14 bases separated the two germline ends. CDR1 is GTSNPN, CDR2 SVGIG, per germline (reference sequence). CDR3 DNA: TGTGCCTGGAGTTATCGCTGGACCGCGAACACTGAAGCTTTCTTT. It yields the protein CAWSYRWTANTEAFF. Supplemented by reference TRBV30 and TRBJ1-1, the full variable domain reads SQTIHQWPATLVQPVGSPLSLECTVEGTSNPNLYWYRQAAGRGLQLLFYSVGIGQISSEVPQNLSASRPQDRQFILSSKKLLLSDSGFYLCAWSYRWTANTEAFFGQGTRLTVV.

CDR3 DNA sequence: TGCGCCAGCAGTCGACAGGGGCGGTCCAATGAGCAGTTCTTC. It translates to CASSRQGRSNEQFF. This rearrangement joins TRBV5-1 to TRBJ2-1; 8 bases line up with TRBD1. The V segment lost 5 bases and the J segment 6 bases; nucleotides outside the gene matches: 7. Per the germline V gene, CDR1 is SGHRS and CDR2 is YFSETQ. This CDR3 contains 14 residues.

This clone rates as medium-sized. As DNA, the CDR3 is TGTGCCAGCAGCTTGGGGGGGGCGGACACCATATATTTT. Translated: CASSLGGADTIYF. The chain employs TRBV5-4 and TRBJ1-3; maybe TRBD1 (6 bases). Trimming removed 0 bases at V and 8 bases at J, with 9 bases between. The CDR3 sequence is 13 residues long. Germline V gene lookup returns CDR1 SGHNT and CDR2 YYREEE (reference sequence).